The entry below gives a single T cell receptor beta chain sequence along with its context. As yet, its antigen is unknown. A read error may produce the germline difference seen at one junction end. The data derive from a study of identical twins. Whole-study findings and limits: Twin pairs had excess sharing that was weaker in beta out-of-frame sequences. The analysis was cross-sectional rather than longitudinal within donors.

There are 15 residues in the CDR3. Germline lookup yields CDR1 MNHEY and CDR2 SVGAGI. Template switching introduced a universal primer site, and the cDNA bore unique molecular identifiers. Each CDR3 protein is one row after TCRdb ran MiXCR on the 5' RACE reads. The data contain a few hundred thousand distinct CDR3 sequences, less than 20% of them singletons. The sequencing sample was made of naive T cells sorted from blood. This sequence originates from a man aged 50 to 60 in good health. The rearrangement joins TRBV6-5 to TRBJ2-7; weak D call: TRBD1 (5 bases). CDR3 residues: CASSYRGPDYYEQSF. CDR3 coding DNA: TGTGCCAGCAGTTACAGGGGCCCTGATTACTACGAGCAGTCCTTC.